Listed here are 17 T cell receptor beta chains from one sample, sequenced in a study of T cell changes during pregnancy in multiple sclerosis. Only in-frame clones appear in the TCRdb table, and some are missing; sequencing was by immunoSEQ multiplex PCR. The data show approximately 51,000 clones, with around 94% seen just once and about 0.56% held by the top ten. The sequencing used CD4+ T cells from peripheral blood mononuclear cells, collected in the second trimester of pregnancy. These receptors all stem from a female donor with multiple sclerosis, enrolled in a pregnancy study.

This sequence joins TRBV7-3 and TRBJ2-6, with D hard to call. The CDR3 consists of 16 residues. CDR1 SGHTA and CDR2 FQGTGA come from the germline V gene. Trimming left V 1 base short and J 1 base short, with 8 bases between. This chain's CDR3 is CASSLKPGSGANVLTF. CDR3 bases: TGTGCCAGCAGCTTAAAGCCCGGTTCTGGGGCCAACGTCCTGACTTTC.

The V call is TRBV19, the J call TRBJ2-3; 7 bases fit TRBD2. The CDR3 extends over 14 amino acids. Germline V gene sequence: CDR1 LNHDA, CDR2 SQIVND (reference sequence). V dropped 7 bases and J dropped 6; count of bases not matched to a gene: 10. The CDR3 sequence is CASTRWGAGDTQYF. CDR3 nucleotides: TGTGCCAGTACCCGATGGGGAGCGGGGGATACGCAGTATTTT.

This clone is a singleton in its sample. The J gene is TRBJ2-3, the V gene TRBV5-6; D possibly corresponds to TRBD1 (5 bases). CDR3 length: 14 residues. Trimming stripped 0 bases from V and 4 bases from J, with 9 bases between. The germline V gene has CDR1 SGHDT and CDR2 YYEEEE. For the CDR3, the DNA is TGTGCCAGCAGCTTGGAGGTAGGGGCAGATACGCAGTATTTT. It is translated as CASSLEVGADTQYF.

This chain uses TRBV7-9 with TRBJ2-3; D is uncertain. CDR3 length equals 12 residues. Germline V lookup: CDR1 SEHNR, CDR2 FQNEAQ (reference sequence). The V gene lost 1 base and the J gene lost 4 bases, with 3 bases spanning the gap. Written as DNA, the CDR3 is TGTGCCAGCAGCTTAGAGCCAGATACGCAGTATTTT. It translates to CASSLEPDTQYF.

V is TRBV6-5 and J is TRBJ2-3; TRBD1 aligns across 8 bases. Germline V CDR1 and CDR2: MNHEY, SVGAGI. Trimming took 8 bases from V and 4 from J; bases not matched to a gene: 8. CDR3 length equals 14 residues. CDR3 coding DNA: TGTGCCAGCTGCAGGGGGCATTTCGCAGATACGCAGTATTTT. It yields the protein CASCRGHFADTQYF.

The chain joins TRBV7-3 to TRBJ1-6, with TRBD1 identical over 7 bases. V was pared by 2 bases and J by 5 bases, with 0 bases of the junction left unmatched. The V gene's germline CDR1 is SGHTA and CDR2 FQGTGA. The CDR3 is made up of 14 amino acids. The CDR3 loop reads CASSLGTDNSPLHF. The CDR3 coding sequence is TGTGCCAGCAGCTTAGGGACAGATAATTCACCCCTCCACTTT.

The chain recombines TRBV5-1 with TRBJ2-2; 8 bases are a match to TRBD2. With 0 bases clipped from V and 1 base from J, the junction kept 5 bases outside the gene matches. Germline V gene lookup returns CDR1 SGHRS and CDR2 YFSETQ. CDR3 length: 17 amino acids. This CDR3 is CASSLAFAGGNTGELFF. CDR3 nucleotides: TGCGCCAGCAGCTTGGCCTTTGCGGGGGGGAACACCGGGGAGCTGTTTTTT. The whole variable domain, filled in from reference TRBV5-1 and TRBJ2-2, reads KAGVTQTPRYLIKTRGQQVTLSCSPISGHRSVSWYQQTPGQGLQFLFEYFSETQRNKGNFPGRFSGRQFSNSRSEMNVSTLELGDSALYLCASSLAFAGGNTGELFFGEGSRLTVL.

V and J are TRBV29-1 and TRBJ1-2; no reliable D call. This CDR3 has 13 residues. Germline V gives CDR1 SQVTM, CDR2 ANQGSEA. With 4 bases removed from V and 6 bases from J, the gap between germline ends came to 15 bases. CDR3 DNA: TGCAGCGTTGTCCGGGATGCCTCGGATGGCTACACCTTC. It specifies CSVVRDASDGYTF.

The chain couples TRBV12-5 to TRBJ2-3, with D perhaps matching TRBD1 (6 bases). Trimming removed 0 bases at V and 5 bases at J, with 15 bases between. The CDR3 is 16 amino acids. The germline gives CDR1 LGHNT, CDR2 FRNRAP. The CDR3 here is CASGLVGGLALDTQYF. The CDR3 DNA reads as TGTGCTAGTGGTTTGGTAGGGGGTTTAGCTTTAGATACGCAGTATTTT.

The CDR3 nucleotides read TGTGCCAGCAGCAAACAGGGGGCAAACCAGCCCCAGCATTTT. Its translation: CASSKQGANQPQHF. The V and J genes are TRBV7-8 and TRBJ1-5; 9 bases line up with TRBD1. Germline V gives CDR1 SGHVS, CDR2 FQNEAQ. The CDR3 length is 14 residues. After removal of 5 bases from V and 7 bases from J, the junction contained 6 bases not matched to a gene.

V usage is TRBV20-1 and J usage is TRBJ2-5, with D hard to call. The CDR3 loop spans 10 amino acids. Trimming left V 6 bases short and J 5 bases short, with 7 bases between. Germline V gene lookup returns CDR1 DFQATT and CDR2 SNEGSKA (reference sequence). CDR3 region: CSAAKETQYF. For the CDR3, the DNA is TGCAGTGCAGCGAAGGAGACCCAGTACTTC.

V gene TRBV5-6 combines with J gene TRBJ2-2, with D perhaps TRBD2 (5 bases). This CDR3 comprises 15 residues. The germline V gene has CDR1 SGHDT and CDR2 YYEEEE. The V gene lost 1 base and the J gene lost 3 bases, with 10 bases spanning the gap. CDR3 loop: CASSLSDWYTGELFF. CDR3 coding DNA: TGTGCCAGCAGCTTGTCGGACTGGTACACCGGGGAGCTGTTTTTT.

The chain joins TRBV18 to TRBJ1-6; D not resolved. The germline V gene encodes CDR1 KGHSH and CDR2 LQKENI. This CDR3 is 17 amino acids long. V lost 2 bases to trimming and J lost 0 bases, with 11 bases between them. The CDR3 loop is CASSPSQVGSYNSPLHF. CDR3 coding DNA: TGTGCCAGCTCACCAAGTCAGGTCGGCTCCTATAATTCACCCCTCCACTTT.

The rearrangement joins TRBV5-4 to TRBJ1-2; D not certain. The germline V gene encodes CDR1 SGHNT and CDR2 YYREEE (reference sequence). The CDR3 runs to 13 residues. The ends were cut back, 4 bases at V and 5 bases at J, with 12 bases in the middle. The DNA of the CDR3 is TGTGCCAGCAGCCAGGAACCGGGATATGGCTACACCTTC. It is translated as CASSQEPGYGYTF.

The chain has TRBV4-3 and TRBJ1-1; D might be TRBD1 (5 bases). The germline V gene has CDR1 LGHNA and CDR2 YSLEER. Trimming shortened V by 0 bases and J by 7 bases, and 9 bases separated the two germline ends. The CDR3 length is 13 residues. The CDR3 nucleotides are TGCGCCAGCAGCCAAGATACCGGGGGTGAAGCTTTCTTT. It translates to CASSQDTGGEAFF.

The J gene is TRBJ2-7, the V gene TRBV30; TRBD1 matches at 8 bases. The CDR3 sequence is 14 residues long. CDR1 and CDR2 (germline): GTSNPN, SVGIG (reference sequence). J lost 3 bases, V lost 4 bases, and 8 bases had no gene match. The CDR3 region has the DNA TGTGCCTGGACCCGGGACAGGACTAACTACGAGCAGTACTTC. The encoded protein is CAWTRDRTNYEQYF.

This clone is a singleton in its sample. The V and J genes are TRBV5-6 and TRBJ1-4; TRBD1 agrees at 10 bases. V was clipped by 0 bases and J by 8 bases; unmatched bases: 1. The CDR3 totals 14 residues. Germline V gene sequence: CDR1 SGHDT, CDR2 YYEEEE. The CDR3 DNA reads TGTGCCAGCAGCTTGGCGGGACAGGGGGAAAAACTGTTTTTT. The encoded protein is CASSLAGQGEKLFF.